The 27 T cell receptor beta chains in this list originate from one sample, sequenced in a study of blood T cell repertoires in COVID-19. Repertoires were generated with immunoSEQ multiplex PCR, while TCRdb's copy carries only in-frame clones and drops some. The sample has about 180,000 clones; approximately 84% are singletons. Sequencing used PBMCs or T cells enriched from blood (not recorded which). The receptors shown here come from a human donor with acute COVID-19. The donor label of this sample is uncertain.

V is TRBV25-1 and J is TRBJ1-2, with D hard to call. The CDR3 is made up of 16 amino acids. Germline-derived CDR1 and CDR2 are MGHDK and SYGVNS. Trimming stripped 3 bases from V and 5 bases from J, with 19 bases between. CDR3 coding DNA: TGTGCCAGCAGTGATACCCGGGGTCCCCCCATTTATGGCTACACCTTC. This encodes CASSDTRGPPIYGYTF.

The CDR3 protein is CASSSGGDWDEQYF. The CDR3 nucleotides read TGTGCCAGCTCATCCGGGGGGGATTGGGACGAGCAGTACTTC. The gene calls are TRBV18 and TRBJ2-7; TRBD2 agrees at 8 bases. The CDR3 length is 14 residues. Germline CDR1 KGHSH, CDR2 LQKENI. V lost 5 bases, J lost 5 bases, and 8 bases stayed unmatched.

This chain connects TRBV10-2 to TRBJ2-7; 11 bases are shared with TRBD1. The CDR3 consists of 16 residues. The germline gives CDR1 WSHSY, CDR2 SAAADI. Losses at the gene ends were 7 bases for V and 4 bases for J; bases not matched to a gene: 12. The CDR3 spells CASTQWGDRGSYEQYF. CDR3 nucleotide sequence: TGCGCCAGCACACAGTGGGGGGACAGGGGGTCATACGAGCAGTACTTC.

The CDR3 reads CASSLVTSGYEQYF. Written as DNA, the CDR3 is TGCGCCAGCAGCTTGGTAACTAGCGGGTACGAGCAGTACTTC. This rearrangement joins TRBV5-1 to TRBJ2-7; 9 bases map to TRBD2. Trimming removed 0 bases from V and 4 bases from J; junction bases left unmatched: 2. The CDR3 is made up of 14 amino acids. Germline lookup yields CDR1 SGHRS and CDR2 YFSETQ.

This CDR3 reads CASSAGRGTGEQFF. The CDR3 DNA is TGCGCCAGCAGTGCGGGACGGGGGACGGGTGAGCAGTTCTTC. The chain is built from TRBV4-1 and TRBJ2-1; a possible D gene is TRBD2 (6 bases). Germline lookup yields CDR1 MGHRA and CDR2 YSYEKL. This CDR3 is 14 amino acids long. Trimming shortened V by 6 bases and J by 9 bases, and 18 bases separated the two germline ends.

This clone was detected a few times. The chain uses TRBV7-9 and TRBJ1-2, with 7 bases matching TRBD1. CDR1 is SEHNR and CDR2 is FQNEAQ in the germline V gene (reference sequence). The V gene end was trimmed by 0 bases and the J gene end by 4 bases; junction bases not matched to a gene: 2. This CDR3 spans 14 amino acids. This CDR3 reads CASSLARTGYGYTF. The CDR3 DNA is TGTGCCAGCAGCTTAGCGCGGACAGGCTATGGCTACACCTTC.

J is TRBJ2-3 and V is TRBV6-5; 8 positions agree with TRBD2. Unmatched junction bases numbered 6, after V lost 4 bases and J lost 3 bases. This CDR3 has 15 amino acids. Germline V gene sequence: CDR1 MNHEY, CDR2 SVGAGI. CDR3 sequence (DNA): TGTGCCAGCAGTTCCCCGAGCGGGGGAACAGATACGCAGTATTTT. Translated, it gives CASSSPSGGTDTQYF.

The V and J genes are TRBV29-1 and TRBJ1-1; D perhaps matches TRBD1 (5 bases). The CDR3 length is 14 residues. Germline V gives CDR1 SQVTM, CDR2 ANQGSEA. V lost 4 bases and J lost 4, with 16 bases in between. The CDR3 here is CSVGFPDGGTEAFF. As DNA, the CDR3 is TGCAGCGTTGGCTTCCCGGACGGGGGCACTGAAGCTTTCTTT.

The V call is TRBV7-2, the J call TRBJ2-1; perhaps TRBD1 as D (6 bases). This CDR3 region has 16 residues. From germline, CDR1 is SGHTA and CDR2 FQGNSA. V was shortened by 5 bases and J by 1 base, with 15 bases between the two germline ends. The DNA of the CDR3 is TGTGCCAGCAGCCTACTCGGACAGCGTTCCTACAATGAGCAGTTCTTC. Translation: CASSLLGQRSYNEQFF.

This chain joins TRBV9 and TRBJ2-1, with 8 bases that match TRBD1. The CDR3 is 16 residues long. CDR1 and CDR2 (germline): SGDLS, YYNGEE. V shed 4 bases and J 2 bases; nucleotides not matched to a gene: 8. CDR3 residues: CASSFSGQGAYNEQFF. DNA of the CDR3: TGTGCCAGCAGCTTCAGCGGACAGGGCGCCTACAATGAGCAGTTCTTC. Supplemented by reference TRBV9 and TRBJ2-1, the full variable domain reads DSGVTQTPKHLITATGQRVTLRCSPRSGDLSVYWYQQSLDQGLQFLIQYYNGEERAKGNILERFSAQQFPDLHSELNLSSLELGDSALYFCASSFSGQGAYNEQFFGPGTRLTVL.

V is TRBV29-1 and J is TRBJ2-1, with TRBD1 matching over 7 bases. This CDR3 has 14 residues. The J segment lost 9 bases and the V segment lost 4 bases, leaving 12 bases of the junction unmatched. Germline V gives CDR1 SQVTM, CDR2 ANQGSEA. CDR3 DNA sequence: TGCAGCGTTGTCGGGCAGGGGGTTTTCAGTGAGCAGTTCTTC. This translates into CSVVGQGVFSEQFF.

This clone was detected only once. The V and J genes are TRBV7-9 and TRBJ1-2; a weak D match, TRBD1 (5 bases). Germline CDR1 is SEHNR and CDR2 is FQNEAQ (reference sequence). V was cut by 5 bases and J by 8 bases, with 21 bases left in between. This CDR3 has 15 residues. Here the CDR3 DNA reads TGTGCCAGCAGCCCCCCCGGAGGGGCCCTCATGGGCTACACCTTC. Its protein product is CASSPPGGALMGYTF. The full variable domain, completed using reference TRBV7-9 and TRBJ1-2, is DTGVSQNPRHKITKRGQNVTFRCDPISEHNRLYWYRQTLGQGPEFLTYFQNEAQLEKSRLLSDRFSAERPKGSFSTLEIQRTEQGDSAMYLCASSPPGGALMGYTFGSGTRLTVV.

The V and J genes are TRBV27 and TRBJ1-6; D unclear. V lost 3 bases to trimming and J lost 7 bases, with 7 bases between them. Germline lookup yields CDR1 MNHEY and CDR2 SMNVEV (reference sequence). The CDR3 runs to 13 residues. CDR3 nucleotide sequence: TGTGCCAGCAGTTTTGGCCCGAATTCACCCCTCCACTTT. Translating gives CASSFGPNSPLHF.

V is TRBV7-2 and J is TRBJ2-7, with TRBD2 as a possible D gene (6 bases). V dropped 5 bases and J dropped 3 bases, with 20 bases sitting between them. The CDR3 length is 16 residues. CDR1 SGHTA and CDR2 FQGNSA come from the germline V gene. The CDR3: CASSASGLRRDYEQYF. The CDR3 coding sequence is TGTGCCAGCAGCGCGTCGGGACTTCGGAGGGACTACGAGCAGTACTTC.

The chain is built from TRBV30 and TRBJ1-2, with a possible D match to TRBD1 (6 bases). CDR3 length equals 13 residues. Germline assignment: CDR1 GTSNPN and CDR2 SVGIG (reference sequence). V shed 2 bases and J shed 8 bases, with 15 bases lying between them. This chain's CDR3 is CAWSPEGVEGYTF. The DNA for the CDR3 is TGTGCCTGGAGTCCTGAGGGGGTAGAAGGCTACACCTTC.

The chain combines TRBV6-5 with TRBJ2-7; possible D gene TRBD2, 6 bases. The CDR3 is made up of 15 amino acids. Between the trimmed V and J ends, which lost 2 bases and 3 bases, there was a span of 14 bases. Germline assignment: CDR1 MNHEY and CDR2 SVGAGI. The CDR3 sequence is CASSYGAGPNYEQYF. The CDR3 nucleotides read TGTGCCAGCAGTTACGGGGCGGGGCCGAACTACGAGCAGTACTTC.

The rearrangement uses TRBV18 and TRBJ2-2; D is perhaps TRBD2 (5 bases). The length of the CDR3 is 15 residues. Trimming shortened V by 3 bases and J by 4 bases, and 12 bases separated the two germline ends. CDR1 and CDR2 from the germline V gene are KGHSH and LQKENI. The CDR3 DNA follows: TGTGCCAGCTCACCTACTAGGCGGTCCACCGGGGAGCTGTTTTTT. Encoded protein: CASSPTRRSTGELFF.

The CDR3 DNA reads TGTGCCAGCGAGGGTACGGCACATTCTCTAGCCAAAAACATTCAGTACTTC. This gives the protein CASEGTAHSLAKNIQYF. V is TRBV2 and J is TRBJ2-4; perhaps TRBD2 as D (5 bases). Trimming removed 8 bases at V and 0 bases at J, with 20 bases between. There are 17 residues in the CDR3. Germline CDR1 SNHLY, CDR2 FYNNEI. Combining the CDR3 with reference TRBV2 and TRBJ2-4 gives the whole variable domain EPEVTQTPSHQVTQMGQEVILRCVPISNHLYFYWYRQILGQKVEFLVSFYNNEISEKSEIFDDQFSVERPDGSNFTLKIRSTKLEDSAMYFCASEGTAHSLAKNIQYFGAGTRLSVL.

This CDR3 is CASSLGGGNYEQYF. CDR3 bases: TGTGCCAGCAGCTTAGGCGGGGGCAACTACGAGCAGTACTTC. The rearrangement links TRBV11-3 to TRBJ2-7; tentative D call: TRBD2 (7 bases). Trimming removed 1 base at V and 3 bases at J, with 10 bases between. Germline V gene sequence: CDR1 SGHNT, CDR2 YENEEA. The CDR3 totals 14 residues.

A single count supports this clone. V usage is TRBV11-1 and J usage is TRBJ1-1; the match to TRBD1 covers 9 bases. V dropped 5 bases and J dropped 9; count of bases not matched to a gene: 4. The CDR3 runs 12 residues. Germline CDR1 reads SGHAT; CDR2 reads FQDESV (reference sequence). In nucleotides, the CDR3 is TGTGCCAGCAGCCTTGACAGGGGGAAAGCTTTCTTT. Translated, it gives CASSLDRGKAFF. The variable domain in full, with the rest retrieved from reference TRBV11-1 and TRBJ1-1, is EAEVAQSPRYKITEKSQAVAFWCDPISGHATLYWYRQILGQGPELLVQFQDESVVDDSQLPKDRFSAERLKGVDSTLKIQPAELGDSAMYLCASSLDRGKAFFGQGTRLTVV.

V usage is TRBV5-1 and J usage is TRBJ2-3; D is unclear. Trimming removed 0 bases from V and 5 bases from J, with 16 bases in between. This CDR3 comprises 16 residues. Germline assignment: CDR1 SGHRS and CDR2 YFSETQ. The CDR3 loop reads CASSLAGWVRGDTQYF. CDR3 nucleotides: TGCGCCAGCAGCTTGGCCGGCTGGGTTCGAGGAGATACGCAGTATTTT.

The chain links TRBV9 to TRBJ2-2, with D possibly being TRBD2 (6 bases). The CDR3 contains 17 residues. Deletions cut 0 bases from V and 5 bases from J, with 17 bases between. Per germline, CDR1 SGDLS and CDR2 YYNGEE. CDR3 sequence (DNA): TGTGCCAGCAGCGTAGGGTTGCTTAAGGGGAGGACCGGGGAGCTGTTTTTT. It translates to CASSVGLLKGRTGELFF.

This chain links TRBV19 with TRBJ1-1; the match to TRBD1 covers 11 bases. CDR1 is LNHDA, CDR2 SQIVND, per germline (reference sequence). Losses at the gene ends were 8 bases for V and 5 bases for J; bases not matched to a gene: 10. The CDR3 extends over 15 amino acids. The CDR3 sequence: CASSNPGQGATEAFF. In nucleotides, the CDR3 is TGTGCCAGTTCAAACCCCGGACAGGGGGCGACTGAAGCTTTCTTT.

The chain joins TRBV20-1 to TRBJ2-1; D is uncertain. Trimming removed 2 bases from V and 10 bases from J, with 6 bases in between. This CDR3 contains 10 residues. Germline V lookup: CDR1 DFQATT, CDR2 SNEGSKA (reference sequence). The CDR3 sequence is CSARTTEQFF. Written as DNA, the CDR3 is TGCAGTGCTAGAACGACAGAGCAGTTCTTC.

V usage is TRBV10-3 and J usage is TRBJ2-7; no clear D gene. V gave up 6 bases and J gave up 3 bases, with 6 bases separating them. The length of the CDR3 is 11 residues. CDR1 and CDR2 (germline): ENHRY, SYGVKD. The CDR3 bases are TGTGCCATCAGCCGAGACTACGAGCAGTACTTC. As protein: CAISRDYEQYF.

The genes are TRBV20-1 and TRBJ2-5, with D hard to call. This CDR3 region has 14 residues. V lost 3 bases and J lost 5, with 16 bases in between. Looked up from germline, CDR1 is DFQATT and CDR2 is SNEGSKA (reference sequence). CDR3: CSASVSINGETQYF. In DNA, the CDR3 is TGCAGTGCTAGTGTCAGTATCAACGGGGAGACCCAGTACTTC.

This sequence joins TRBV2 and TRBJ2-7; D gene ambiguous. CDR1 SNHLY and CDR2 FYNNEI come from the germline V gene. Trimming took off 1 base at V and 3 bases at J, with 7 bases between the two ends. CDR3 length equals 13 residues. For the CDR3, the DNA is TGTGCCAGCAGTGAAGTTCCCCTCTACGAGCAGTACTTC. Protein: CASSEVPLYEQYF.